The T cell receptor (beta chain) described here comes from a study of blood T cell repertoires in COVID-19. As for the study in general: Material from acute and convalescent COVID-19 was sourced from the United States, Italy and Spain. The analysed material was cDNA or gDNA that came from T cells, B-cell-depleted T cells, or PBMCs.

Original data processing: Reference gene primer amplification in the assay estimated nucleated cell counts. Repertoires were generated with immunoSEQ multiplex PCR, while TCRdb's copy carries only in-frame clones and drops some. That table is the source of V, J and clone size, and D and trimming were worked out from the DNA. This table holds more than 200,000 clones, around nine tenths found once. From germline, CDR1 is LNHDA and CDR2 SQIVND (reference sequence). Trimming cost V 5 bases and J 3 bases, with 9 bases left between them. The CDR3 has 13 amino acids. Specimen: peripheral blood. The receptor comes from a woman in her forties who had recovered from COVID-19. The chain carries TRBV19 and TRBJ2-3, with a tentative D call TRBD2 (5 bases). The DNA of the CDR3 is TGTGCCAGTAGTCCCGGAGGAACAGATACGCAGTATTTT. Its translation: CASSPGGTDTQYF.